The 27 T cell receptor beta chains below come from one sample, sequenced in a study of circulating and synovial CD4+ cells in juvenile arthritis. Only in-frame clones appear in the TCRdb table, and some are missing; sequencing was by immunoSEQ multiplex PCR. Here the sample spans about 33,000 clones, 90% to 95% being singletons. Sequences were obtained from CD4+ T cells from blood. All receptors come from a human donor with juvenile idiopathic arthritis.

This chain links TRBV6-4 with TRBJ1-1, with D possibly being TRBD1 (6 bases). With 4 bases removed from V and 4 bases from J, the gap between germline ends came to 10 bases. This CDR3 comprises 13 residues. Germline lookup yields CDR1 MRHNA and CDR2 SNTAGT. CDR3 loop: CASSGQVGTEAFF. The CDR3 DNA reads as TGTGCCAGCAGTGGACAGGTTGGCACTGAAGCTTTCTTT.

The V gene is TRBV28, the J gene TRBJ1-2; D is uncertain. Trimming pared 2 bases from V and 8 bases from J, leaving 15 bases between. CDR3 length equals 14 residues. The germline CDR1 and CDR2 sequences are MDHEN and SYDVKM. The CDR3 here is CASSLGSRGGGYTF. In DNA form, the CDR3 reads TGTGCCAGCAGTTTAGGGTCCCGGGGAGGAGGCTACACCTTC.

The chain uses TRBV18 and TRBJ2-3; 11 nucleotides match TRBD1. Germline values: CDR1 KGHSH, CDR2 LQKENI. The J segment lost 4 bases and the V segment lost 2 bases, leaving 2 bases of the junction unmatched. The CDR3 extends over 15 amino acids. The DNA of the CDR3 is TGTGCCAGCTCACCAACGGGACAGGGGGCAGATACGCAGTATTTT. Encoded protein: CASSPTGQGADTQYF.

The genes are TRBV4-1 and TRBJ1-1; 8 bases match TRBD1. The V segment lost 4 bases and the J segment 1 base; nucleotides outside the gene matches: 8. The germline CDR1 and CDR2 sequences are MGHRA and YSYEKL. This CDR3 contains 16 residues. The CDR3 protein is CASSPRAGTGNTEAFF. CDR3 DNA sequence: TGCGCCAGCAGCCCCCGGGCCGGGACAGGGAACACTGAAGCTTTCTTT.

The rearrangement links TRBV28 to TRBJ2-1; TRBD1 matches at 10 bases. V shed 6 bases and J 3 bases; nucleotides not matched to a gene: 8. Germline CDR1 reads MDHEN; CDR2 reads SYDVKM. The CDR3 extends over 16 amino acids. The DNA of the CDR3 is TGTGCCAGCAGCACCAGACAGGGGGCTCTCTACAATGAGCAGTTCTTC. Residues: CASSTRQGALYNEQFF.

Of note for this clone: The junction shows a germline mismatch at one end, possibly a read error. This sample includes further DNA sequences coding for the same CDR3. The chain couples TRBV27 to TRBJ1-6; TRBD1 aligns across 7 bases. CDR3 length equals 14 residues. Germline-derived CDR1 and CDR2 are MNHEY and SMNVEV (reference sequence). For the CDR3, the DNA is TGTGCCAGCAGGTCCGGGACAGACAATTCCCCCCTCCACTTT. Protein sequence: CASRSGTDNSPLHF.

The rearrangement uses TRBV4-3 and TRBJ2-5; 10 bases map to TRBD1. The DNA matches TRBJ2-7 better at its end, which makes the J call doubtful. The germline CDR1 and CDR2 sequences are LGHNA and YSLEER. The CDR3 runs 16 residues. The CDR3 region has the DNA TGCGCCAGCAGCCAGGAACCGGGACAGGGGACCTACGAGCAGTACTTC. Protein: CASSQEPGQGTYEQYF.

This sequence joins TRBV4-1 and TRBJ1-3, with TRBD1 matching over 7 bases. V lost 0 bases and J lost 4; bases outside the gene matches: 9. There are 17 residues in the CDR3. From germline, CDR1 is MGHRA and CDR2 YSYEKL. In nucleotides, the CDR3 is TGCGCCAGCAGCCAAGAGGGGAAGGGGGCGGGCGGAAACACCATATATTTT. This sequence encodes CASSQEGKGAGGNTIYF.

V usage is TRBV6-6 and J usage is TRBJ2-1; TRBD2 agrees at 8 bases. Germline V CDR1 and CDR2: MNHNY, SVGAGI (reference sequence). V shed 5 bases, J shed 6 bases, and the junction held 12 bases outside the gene matches. The CDR3 totals 16 residues. The DNA of the CDR3 is TGTGCCAGCAGTGCCCTCCCGGGGGGGAACACCAATGAGCAGTTCTTC. Residues: CASSALPGGNTNEQFF.

This chain joins TRBV6-1 and TRBJ2-7; TRBD1 agrees at 10 bases. CDR3 length equals 15 residues. The V and J ends lost 5 bases and 2 bases, in that order; junction bases with no gene match: 6. Germline V CDR1 and CDR2: MNHNS, SASEGT. In nucleotides, the CDR3 is TGTGCCAGCAGTTGGTCAGGGACAGGGGCCTACGAGCAGTACTTC. Its protein is CASSWSGTGAYEQYF.

The rearrangement links TRBV7-6 to TRBJ2-1, with 7 bases aligning to TRBD1. Germline CDR1 and CDR2: SGHVS and FNYEAQ. Trimming cost V 6 bases and J 7 bases; bases outside gene matches: 9. CDR3 length: 14 amino acids. The CDR3 nucleotides read TGTGCCAGCAGTCCATGGATGGGACAGAATGAGCAGTTCTTC. Translation: CASSPWMGQNEQFF.

DNA of the CDR3: TGTGCCAGCCTTCGACAGAATCAGCCCCAGCATTTT. Protein sequence: CASLRQNQPQHF. The chain couples TRBV25-1 to TRBJ1-5; D possibly corresponds to TRBD1 (5 bases). The V and J ends lost 8 bases and 4 bases respectively, with 9 bases between them. This CDR3 spans 12 amino acids. CDR1 and CDR2 (germline): MGHDK, SYGVNS.

This chain connects TRBV7-3 to TRBJ2-7, with D tentatively TRBD1 (5 bases). The ends were cut back, 2 bases at V and 5 bases at J, with 10 bases in the middle. Germline values: CDR1 SGHTA, CDR2 FQGTGA. This CDR3 spans 13 amino acids. The CDR3 nucleotides are TGTGCCAGCAGCTTATCCCCAGGGAACGAGCAGTACTTC. It translates to CASSLSPGNEQYF.

V is TRBV6-6 and J is TRBJ2-5; D possibly corresponds to TRBD2 (5 bases). This CDR3 contains 15 residues. CDR1 and CDR2 from the germline V gene are MNHNY and SVGAGI (reference sequence). The V gene lost 6 bases and the J gene lost 5 bases, with 19 bases spanning the gap. The CDR3 sequence is CASSPGVSKMETQYF. CDR3 in DNA: TGTGCCAGCAGCCCCGGGGTATCCAAGATGGAGACCCAGTACTTC.

This clone is a singleton in its sample. This chain connects TRBV9 to TRBJ1-3; TRBD1 agrees at 10 bases. Germline assignment: CDR1 SGDLS and CDR2 YYNGEE. This CDR3 has 16 amino acids. Trimming removed 0 bases from V and 3 bases from J; junction bases left unmatched: 3. The CDR3, as DNA: TGTGCCAGCAGCGTAGCTTGGACAGGGGGTGGAAACACCATATATTTT. Residues: CASSVAWTGGGNTIYF.

The chain links TRBV10-3 to TRBJ2-5; 9 positions agree with TRBD1. Unmatched junction bases numbered 4, after V lost 5 bases and J lost 3 bases. The CDR3 spans 14 residues. Germline CDR1 ENHRY, CDR2 SYGVKD. CDR3 bases: TGTGCCATCAGTCTACAGGGGGCTAAAGAGACCCAGTACTTC. Translated, it gives CAISLQGAKETQYF.

The chain carries TRBV6-4 and TRBJ2-1; TRBD2 aligns across 8 bases. The CDR3 consists of 15 residues. V dropped 0 bases and J dropped 4; count of bases not matched to a gene: 2. The germline CDR1 and CDR2 sequences are MRHNA and SNTAGT. The CDR3 sequence: CASSDSERGYNEQFF. The CDR3 DNA follows: TGTGCCAGCAGTGACTCGGAGCGGGGGTACAATGAGCAGTTCTTC.

The chain links TRBV5-1 to TRBJ2-7; D is possibly TRBD2 (6 bases). The CDR3 covers 14 residues. Per germline, CDR1 SGHRS and CDR2 YFSETQ. The ends were cut back, 1 base at V and 1 base at J, with 9 bases in the middle. The CDR3 DNA sequence: TGCGCCAGCAGCTTGACCGGGACTTCCTACGAGCAGTACTTC. Amino acid sequence: CASSLTGTSYEQYF.

This chain uses TRBV30 with TRBJ2-5, with a possible D match to TRBD2 (5 bases). CDR1 and CDR2 (germline): GTSNPN, SVGIG (reference sequence). The CDR3 runs to 12 residues. Trimming took off 2 bases at V and 4 bases at J, with 8 bases between the two ends. The CDR3 reads CAWSSGGETQYF. The CDR3 DNA reads as TGTGCCTGGAGTAGCGGCGGAGAGACCCAGTACTTC.

In DNA, the CDR3 is TGTGCCAGCAGCGTCGGGAGTATGAATGAGCAGTTCTTC. Its protein is CASSVGSMNEQFF. The V gene is TRBV5-6, the J gene TRBJ2-1; D possibly corresponds to TRBD2 (6 bases). The germline V gene encodes CDR1 SGHDT and CDR2 YYEEEE. Between the trimmed V and J ends, which lost 4 bases and 7 bases, there was a span of 12 bases. The CDR3 spans 13 residues. Full variable domain (rest looked up from reference TRBV5-6 and TRBJ2-1): DAGVTQSPTHLIKTRGQQVTLRCSPKSGHDTVSWYQQALGQGPQFIFQYYEEEERQRGNFPDRFSGHQFPNYSSELNVNALLLGDSALYLCASSVGSMNEQFFGPGTRLTVL.

The V and J genes are TRBV15 and TRBJ2-5; 8 bases are a match to TRBD2. The CDR3 is 14 residues long. V was clipped by 5 bases and J by 4 bases; unmatched bases: 6. Germline V gene data show CDR1 as LNHNV and CDR2 as YYDKDF (reference sequence). CDR3 coding DNA: TGTGCCACCAGCCCTCGGGGGGGGACAGAGACCCAGTACTTC. This codes for CATSPRGGTETQYF. The whole variable domain, filled in from reference TRBV15 and TRBJ2-5, reads DAMVIQNPRYQVTQFGKPVTLSCSQTLNHNVMYWYQQKSSQAPKLLFHYYDKDFNNEADTPDNFQSRRPNTSFCFLDIRSPGLGDTAMYLCATSPRGGTETQYFGPGTRLLVL.

The chain employs TRBV7-8 and TRBJ2-3; unclear D gene. The V end lost 5 bases, the J end lost 2 bases, and 8 bases lay between the germline ends. Germline CDR1 is SGHVS and CDR2 is FQNEAQ. The CDR3 length is 13 residues. DNA for the CDR3: TGTGCCAGCAGCCCTTATTACACAGATACGCAGTATTTT. Its translation: CASSPYYTDTQYF.

V and J are TRBV9 and TRBJ2-1, with 11 bases matching TRBD1. Germline CDR1 reads SGDLS; CDR2 reads YYNGEE. CDR3 length equals 15 residues. Trimming at V came to 3 bases and at J to 6 bases, leaving 5 bases not matched to a gene. The CDR3, as DNA: TGTGCCAGCAGCGGCGGGACAGGGGGGAGCAATGAGCAGTTCTTC. Its translation: CASSGGTGGSNEQFF.

This rearrangement joins TRBV9 to TRBJ1-4, with 8 positions matching TRBD1. The CDR3 covers 15 residues. The germline V gene encodes CDR1 SGDLS and CDR2 YYNGEE. Unmatched junction bases numbered 7, after V lost 3 bases and J lost 6 bases. This CDR3 is CASSAQDRVDEKLFF. The CDR3 coding sequence is TGTGCCAGCAGCGCCCAGGACAGGGTGGATGAAAAACTGTTTTTT.

The J gene is TRBJ1-1, the V gene TRBV10-3; D is possibly TRBD1 (6 bases). Germline values: CDR1 ENHRY, CDR2 SYGVKD. The CDR3 is made up of 13 amino acids. Trimming left V 11 bases short and J 4 bases short, with 17 bases between. The CDR3 spells CAVTTGSVTEAFF. The CDR3 coding sequence is TGTGCCGTCACCACAGGGAGCGTCACTGAAGCTTTCTTT.

The chain has TRBV7-2 and TRBJ2-7; D might be TRBD2 (6 bases). This CDR3 contains 18 residues. Germline V gives CDR1 SGHTA, CDR2 FQGNSA. Trimming removed 0 bases at V and 3 bases at J, with 21 bases between. This CDR3 is CASSLARRERLGGYEQYF. The CDR3 nucleotides are TGTGCCAGCAGCTTAGCGCGGCGGGAAAGGTTGGGGGGCTACGAGCAGTACTTC.

V usage is TRBV25-1 and J usage is TRBJ1-2; 8 nucleotides line up with TRBD1. The germline V gene has CDR1 MGHDK and CDR2 SYGVNS. The junction had 3 bases not matched to a gene; V was cut back by 6 bases and J by 0 bases. The CDR3 covers 14 residues. The CDR3 sequence: CASRGTGANYGYTF. The CDR3, as DNA: TGTGCCAGCAGGGGGACAGGAGCTAACTATGGCTACACCTTC.